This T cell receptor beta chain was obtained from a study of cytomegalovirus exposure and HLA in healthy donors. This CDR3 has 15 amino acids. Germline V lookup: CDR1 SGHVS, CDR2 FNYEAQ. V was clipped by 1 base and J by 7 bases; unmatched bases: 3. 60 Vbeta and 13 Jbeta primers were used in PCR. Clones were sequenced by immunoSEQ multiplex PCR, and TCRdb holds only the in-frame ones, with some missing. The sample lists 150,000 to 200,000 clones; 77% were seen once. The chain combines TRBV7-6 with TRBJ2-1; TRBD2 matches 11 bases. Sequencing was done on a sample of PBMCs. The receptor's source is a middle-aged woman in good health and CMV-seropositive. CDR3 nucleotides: TGTGCCAGCAGCTTAGATGGGACTAGCGGTAATGAGCAGTTCTTC. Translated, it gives CASSLDGTSGNEQFF.